This TCR beta chain was recovered during a study of blood T cells in healthy people across ages. Across the study: Through template switching, about one barcoded beta molecule was captured per two T cells, as measured in model experiments. Study-wide results and caveats: Diversity was higher, and naive CD4+ cells more numerous, in long-lived donors than in aged donors. Shifts in expanded clonotypes may have been confounded by donor CMV status, which was unknown.

This clonotype occurred a few times. The target antigen is unknown. The CDR3 spans 14 residues. The V gene lost 11 bases and the J gene lost 0 bases, with 17 bases spanning the gap. Germline CDR1 SGHAT, CDR2 FQNNGV. It was with a sample-barcoded 5' primer and a J-beta primer mix that a second PCR of roughly 7 to 12 cycles was run. All samples yielded 2.5 million or more CDR3-containing paired-end reads. TCRdb reprocessed the 5' RACE reads with MiXCR, giving one entry per CDR3 protein. The repertoire has about 1 million distinct CDR3 sequences, 45% of them found once; the top ten carry 15% to 20%. The clonotype was recovered from a woman aged 55-70 years in good health. Specimen: blood. The chain recombines TRBV11-2 with TRBJ2-7, with D tentatively TRBD1 (5 bases). CDR3: CAGAHGASSYEQYF. CDR3 sequence (DNA): TGTGCCGGGGCTCACGGCGCAAGCTCCTACGAGCAGTACTTC. Filled out from reference TRBV11-2 and TRBJ2-7, the complete variable domain reads EAGVAQSPRYKIIEKRQSVAFWCNPISGHATLYWYQQILGQGPKLLIQFQNNGVVDDSQLPKDRFSAERLKGVDSTLKIQPAKLEDSAVYLCAGAHGASSYEQYFGPGTRLTVT.